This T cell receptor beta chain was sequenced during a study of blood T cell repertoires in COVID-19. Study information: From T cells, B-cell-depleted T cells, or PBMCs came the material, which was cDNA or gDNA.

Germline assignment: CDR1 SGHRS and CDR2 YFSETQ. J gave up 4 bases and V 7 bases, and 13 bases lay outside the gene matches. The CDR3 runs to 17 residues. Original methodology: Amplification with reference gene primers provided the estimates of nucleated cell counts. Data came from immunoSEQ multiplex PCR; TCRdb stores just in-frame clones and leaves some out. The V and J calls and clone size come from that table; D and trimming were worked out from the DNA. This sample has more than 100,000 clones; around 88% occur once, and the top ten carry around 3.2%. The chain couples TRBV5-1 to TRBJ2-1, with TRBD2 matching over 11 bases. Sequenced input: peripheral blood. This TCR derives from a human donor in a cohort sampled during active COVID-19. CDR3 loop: CASGTMVASGRYNEQFF. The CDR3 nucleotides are TGCGCCAGCGGAACTATGGTGGCTAGCGGGAGGTACAATGAGCAGTTCTTC.